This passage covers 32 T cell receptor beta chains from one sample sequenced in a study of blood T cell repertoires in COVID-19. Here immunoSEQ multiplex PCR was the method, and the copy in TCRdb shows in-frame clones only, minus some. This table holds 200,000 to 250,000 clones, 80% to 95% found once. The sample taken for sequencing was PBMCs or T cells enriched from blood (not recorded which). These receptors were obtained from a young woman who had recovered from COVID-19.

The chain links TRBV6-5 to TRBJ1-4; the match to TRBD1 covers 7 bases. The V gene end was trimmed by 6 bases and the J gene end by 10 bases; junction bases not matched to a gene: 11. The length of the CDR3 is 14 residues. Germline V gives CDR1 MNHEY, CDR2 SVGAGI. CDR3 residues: CASSSGQDLGKLFF. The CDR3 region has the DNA TGTGCCAGCAGCAGTGGACAGGATCTGGGAAAACTGTTTTTT.

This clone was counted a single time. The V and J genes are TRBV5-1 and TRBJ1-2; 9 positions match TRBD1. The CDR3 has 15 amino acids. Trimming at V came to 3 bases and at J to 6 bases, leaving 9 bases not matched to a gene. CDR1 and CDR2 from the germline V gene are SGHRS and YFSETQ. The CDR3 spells CASSSGTGPFDGYTF. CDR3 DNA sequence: TGCGCCAGCAGCTCCGGGACAGGGCCATTTGATGGCTACACCTTC.

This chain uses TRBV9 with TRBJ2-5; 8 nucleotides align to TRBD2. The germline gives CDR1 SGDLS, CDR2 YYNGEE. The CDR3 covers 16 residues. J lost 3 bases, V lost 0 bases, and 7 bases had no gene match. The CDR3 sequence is CASSVEVSGEKETQYF. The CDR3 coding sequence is TGTGCCAGCAGCGTAGAAGTTAGCGGGGAAAAAGAGACCCAGTACTTC. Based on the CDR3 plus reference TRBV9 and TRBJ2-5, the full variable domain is DSGVTQTPKHLITATGQRVTLRCSPRSGDLSVYWYQQSLDQGLQFLIQYYNGEERAKGNILERFSAQQFPDLHSELNLSSLELGDSALYFCASSVEVSGEKETQYFGPGTRLLVL.

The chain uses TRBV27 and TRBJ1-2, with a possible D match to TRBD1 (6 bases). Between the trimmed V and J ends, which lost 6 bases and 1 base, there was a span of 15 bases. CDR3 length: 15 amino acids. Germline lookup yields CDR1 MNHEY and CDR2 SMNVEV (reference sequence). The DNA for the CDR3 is TGTGCCAGCAGCTCTATAGGACAGAATAACTATGGCTACACCTTC. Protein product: CASSSIGQNNYGYTF.

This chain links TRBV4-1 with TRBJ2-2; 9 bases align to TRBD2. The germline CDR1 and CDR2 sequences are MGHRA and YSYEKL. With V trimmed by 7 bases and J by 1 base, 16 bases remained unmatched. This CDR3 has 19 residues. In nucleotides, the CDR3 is TGCGCCAGCACCGATTACCCGGGACTAGCATTAAGGAACACCGGGGAGCTGTTTTTT. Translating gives CASTDYPGLALRNTGELFF.

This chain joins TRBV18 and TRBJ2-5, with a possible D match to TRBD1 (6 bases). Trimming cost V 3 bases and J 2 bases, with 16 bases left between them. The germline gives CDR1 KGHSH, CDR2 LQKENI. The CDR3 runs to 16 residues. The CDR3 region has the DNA TGTGCCAGCTCACCTCCACTGGGGGCAGGGCAAGAGACCCAGTACTTC. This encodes CASSPPLGAGQETQYF.

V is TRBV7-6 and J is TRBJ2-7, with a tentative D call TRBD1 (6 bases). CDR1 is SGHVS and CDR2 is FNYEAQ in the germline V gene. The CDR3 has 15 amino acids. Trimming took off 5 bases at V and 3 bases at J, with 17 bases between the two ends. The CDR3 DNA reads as TGTGCCAGCAGCCTGACTGGACAGATAGACTACGAGCAGTACTTC. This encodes CASSLTGQIDYEQYF.

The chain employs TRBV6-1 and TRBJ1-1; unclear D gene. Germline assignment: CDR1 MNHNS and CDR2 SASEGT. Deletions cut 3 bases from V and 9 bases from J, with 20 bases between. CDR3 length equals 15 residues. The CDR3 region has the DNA TGTGCCAGCAGTGAGAATCCCCTAAGTAGATTCCAAGCTTTCTTT. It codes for CASSENPLSRFQAFF.

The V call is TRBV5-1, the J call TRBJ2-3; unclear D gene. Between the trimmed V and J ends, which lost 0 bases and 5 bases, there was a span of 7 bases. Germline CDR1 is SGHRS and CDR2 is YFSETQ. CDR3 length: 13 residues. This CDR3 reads CASSLAELDTQYF. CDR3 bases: TGCGCCAGCAGCTTGGCCGAGTTAGATACGCAGTATTTT. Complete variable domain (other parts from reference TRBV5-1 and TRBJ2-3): KAGVTQTPRYLIKTRGQQVTLSCSPISGHRSVSWYQQTPGQGLQFLFEYFSETQRNKGNFPGRFSGRQFSNSRSEMNVSTLELGDSALYLCASSLAELDTQYFGPGTRLTVL.

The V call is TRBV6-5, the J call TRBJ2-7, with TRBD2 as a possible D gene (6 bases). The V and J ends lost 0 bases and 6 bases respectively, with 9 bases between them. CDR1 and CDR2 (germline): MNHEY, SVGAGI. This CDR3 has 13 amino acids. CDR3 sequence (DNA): TGTGCCAGCAGTTACTCCGAGGGAGGCGAGCAGTACTTC. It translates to CASSYSEGGEQYF.

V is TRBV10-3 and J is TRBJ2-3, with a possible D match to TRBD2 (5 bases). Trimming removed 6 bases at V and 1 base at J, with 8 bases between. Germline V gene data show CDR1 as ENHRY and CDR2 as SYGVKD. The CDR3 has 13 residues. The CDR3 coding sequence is TGTGCCATCAGAAAACTAGGCACAGATACGCAGTATTTT. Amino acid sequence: CAIRKLGTDTQYF.

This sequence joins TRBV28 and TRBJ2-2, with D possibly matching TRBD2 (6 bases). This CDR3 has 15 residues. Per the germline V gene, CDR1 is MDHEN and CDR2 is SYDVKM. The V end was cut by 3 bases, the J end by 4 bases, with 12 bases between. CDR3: CASSFWGESTGELFF. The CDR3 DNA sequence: TGTGCCAGCAGTTTTTGGGGGGAAAGCACCGGGGAGCTGTTTTTT.

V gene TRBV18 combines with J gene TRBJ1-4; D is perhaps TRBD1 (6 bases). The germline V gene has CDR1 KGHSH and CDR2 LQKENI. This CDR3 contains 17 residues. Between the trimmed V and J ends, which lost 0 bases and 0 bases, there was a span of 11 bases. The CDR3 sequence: CASSPPKKGATNEKLFF. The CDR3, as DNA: TGTGCCAGCTCACCACCAAAGAAGGGGGCAACTAATGAAAAACTGTTTTTT.

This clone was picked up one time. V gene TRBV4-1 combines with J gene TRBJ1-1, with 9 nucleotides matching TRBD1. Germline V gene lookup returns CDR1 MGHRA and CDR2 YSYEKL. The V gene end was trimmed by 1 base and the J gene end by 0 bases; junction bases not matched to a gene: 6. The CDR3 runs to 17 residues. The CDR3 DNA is TGCGCCAGCAGCCAAGTACGCACAGGGGGCATGAACACTGAAGCTTTCTTT. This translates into CASSQVRTGGMNTEAFF.

CDR3 amino acids: CASSQDRRAKQYF. The CDR3 DNA follows: TGCGCCAGCAGCCAGGACAGACGGGCGAAACAGTACTTC. The V call is TRBV4-1, the J call TRBJ2-7; possibly TRBD1 for D (6 bases). The V and J ends lost 3 bases and 10 bases respectively, with 16 bases between them. This CDR3 is 13 amino acids long. The germline CDR1 and CDR2 sequences are MGHRA and YSYEKL.

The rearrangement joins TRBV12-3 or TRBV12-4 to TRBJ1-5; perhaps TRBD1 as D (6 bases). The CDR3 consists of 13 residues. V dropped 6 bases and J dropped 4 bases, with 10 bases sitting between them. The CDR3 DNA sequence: TGTGCCAGCAGACTGACAGGAAATCAGCCCCAGCATTTT. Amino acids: CASRLTGNQPQHF.

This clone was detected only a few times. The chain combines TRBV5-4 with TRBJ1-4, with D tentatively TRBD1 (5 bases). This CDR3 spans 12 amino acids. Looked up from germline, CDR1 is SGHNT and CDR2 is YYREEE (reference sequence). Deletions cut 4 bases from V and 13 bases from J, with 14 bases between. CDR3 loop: CASSADSGGLFF. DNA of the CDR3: TGTGCCAGCAGCGCAGACAGTGGTGGACTGTTTTTT.

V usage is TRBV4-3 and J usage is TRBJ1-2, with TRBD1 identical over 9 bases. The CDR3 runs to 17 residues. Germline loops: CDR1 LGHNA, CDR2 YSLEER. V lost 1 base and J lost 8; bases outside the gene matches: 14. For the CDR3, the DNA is TGCGCCAGCAGCCAAGGGGCCTCAGACAGGGGGATCGGCGGCTACACCTTC. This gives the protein CASSQGASDRGIGGYTF.

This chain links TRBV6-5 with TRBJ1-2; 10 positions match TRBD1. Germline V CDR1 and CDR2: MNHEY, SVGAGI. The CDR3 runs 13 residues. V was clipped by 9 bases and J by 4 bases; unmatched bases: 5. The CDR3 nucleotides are TGTGCCAGTTGGACAGGGGGGGCCTATGGCTACACCTTC. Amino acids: CASWTGGAYGYTF.

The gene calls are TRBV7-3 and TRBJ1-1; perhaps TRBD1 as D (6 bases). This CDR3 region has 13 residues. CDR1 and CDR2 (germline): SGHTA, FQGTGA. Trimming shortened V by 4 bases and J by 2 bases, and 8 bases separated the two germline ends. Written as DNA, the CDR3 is TGTGCCAGCAGCTGGACAGCTAACACTGAAGCTTTCTTT. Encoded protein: CASSWTANTEAFF.

The DNA of the CDR3 is TGTGCCAGCAGATACAGGGGGCCCTATGGCTACACCTTC. This translates into CASRYRGPYGYTF. The V call is TRBV12-3 or TRBV12-4, the J call TRBJ1-2; 9 nucleotides align to TRBD1. This CDR3 spans 13 amino acids. The junction had 3 bases not matched to a gene; V was cut back by 6 bases and J by 4 bases.

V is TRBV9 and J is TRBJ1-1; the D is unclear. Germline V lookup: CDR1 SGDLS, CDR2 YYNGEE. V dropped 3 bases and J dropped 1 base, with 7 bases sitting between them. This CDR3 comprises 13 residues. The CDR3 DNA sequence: TGTGCCAGCAGCGCCTACAGGAACACTGAAGCTTTCTTT. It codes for CASSAYRNTEAFF.

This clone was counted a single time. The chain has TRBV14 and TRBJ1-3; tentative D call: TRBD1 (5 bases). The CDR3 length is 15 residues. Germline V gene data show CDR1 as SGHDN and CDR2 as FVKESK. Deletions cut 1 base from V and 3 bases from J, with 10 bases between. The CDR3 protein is CASSQVYGGGNTIYF. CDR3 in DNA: TGTGCCAGCAGCCAAGTTTACGGGGGTGGAAACACCATATATTTT.

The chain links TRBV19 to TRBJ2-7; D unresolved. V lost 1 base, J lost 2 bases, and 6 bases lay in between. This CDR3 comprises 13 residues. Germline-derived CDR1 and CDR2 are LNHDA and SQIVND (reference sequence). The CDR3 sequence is CASSIGLPYEQYF. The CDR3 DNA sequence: TGTGCCAGTAGTATAGGGCTCCCCTACGAGCAGTACTTC. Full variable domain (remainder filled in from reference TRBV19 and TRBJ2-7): DGGITQSPKYLFRKEGQNVTLSCEQNLNHDAMYWYRQDPGQGLRLIYYSQIVNDFQKGDIAEGYSVSREKKESFPLTVTSAQKNPTAFYLCASSIGLPYEQYFGPGTRLTVT.

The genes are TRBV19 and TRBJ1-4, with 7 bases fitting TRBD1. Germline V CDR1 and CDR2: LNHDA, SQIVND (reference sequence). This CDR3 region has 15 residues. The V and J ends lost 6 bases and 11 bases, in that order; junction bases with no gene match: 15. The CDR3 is CASSPGTVPGGKLFF. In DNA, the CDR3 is TGTGCCAGTAGCCCCGGGACAGTCCCAGGGGGGAAACTGTTTTTT.

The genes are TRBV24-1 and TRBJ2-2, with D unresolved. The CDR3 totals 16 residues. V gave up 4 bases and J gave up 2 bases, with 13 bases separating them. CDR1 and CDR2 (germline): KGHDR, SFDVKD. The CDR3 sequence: CATSDLEKPNTGELFF. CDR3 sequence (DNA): TGTGCCACCAGTGACCTTGAGAAGCCTAACACCGGGGAGCTGTTTTTT.

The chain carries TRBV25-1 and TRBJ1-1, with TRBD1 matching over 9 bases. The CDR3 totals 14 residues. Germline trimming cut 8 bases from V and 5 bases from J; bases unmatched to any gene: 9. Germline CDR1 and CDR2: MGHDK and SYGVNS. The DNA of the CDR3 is TGTGCCAGCCGGGACAGGGTGCTTGGGACTGAAGCTTTCTTT. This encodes CASRDRVLGTEAFF. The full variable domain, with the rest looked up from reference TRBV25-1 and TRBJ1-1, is EADIYQTPRYLVIGTGKKITLECSQTMGHDKMYWYQQDPGMELHLIHYSYGVNSTEKGDLSSESTVSRIRTEHFPLTLESARPSHTSQYLCASRDRVLGTEAFFGQGTRLTVV.

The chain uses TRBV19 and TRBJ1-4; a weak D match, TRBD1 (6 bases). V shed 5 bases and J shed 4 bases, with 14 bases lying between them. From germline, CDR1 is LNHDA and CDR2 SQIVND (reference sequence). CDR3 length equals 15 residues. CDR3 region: CASSRTGLSNEKLFF. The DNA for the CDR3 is TGTGCCAGTAGTCGAACAGGGCTAAGTAATGAAAAACTGTTTTTT.

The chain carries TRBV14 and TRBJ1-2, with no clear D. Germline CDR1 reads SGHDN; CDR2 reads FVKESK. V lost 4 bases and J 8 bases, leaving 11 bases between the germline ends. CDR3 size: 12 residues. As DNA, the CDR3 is TGTGCCAGCAGCCCCAACTTTCGAGGCTACACCTTC. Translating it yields CASSPNFRGYTF.

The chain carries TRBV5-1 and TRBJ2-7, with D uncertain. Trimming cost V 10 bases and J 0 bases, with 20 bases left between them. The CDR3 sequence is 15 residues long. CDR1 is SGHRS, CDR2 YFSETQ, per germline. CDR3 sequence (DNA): TGCGCCTGCCGTCCACGTCTCCTAAGCTCCTACGAGCAGTACTTC. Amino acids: CACRPRLLSSYEQYF.

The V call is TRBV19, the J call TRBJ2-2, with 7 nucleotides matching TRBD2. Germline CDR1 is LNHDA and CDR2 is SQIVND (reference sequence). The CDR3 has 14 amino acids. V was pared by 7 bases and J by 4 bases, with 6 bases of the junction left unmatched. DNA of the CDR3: TGTGCCAGTAATCCGGGACTACTCACCGGGGAGCTGTTTTTT. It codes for CASNPGLLTGELFF.

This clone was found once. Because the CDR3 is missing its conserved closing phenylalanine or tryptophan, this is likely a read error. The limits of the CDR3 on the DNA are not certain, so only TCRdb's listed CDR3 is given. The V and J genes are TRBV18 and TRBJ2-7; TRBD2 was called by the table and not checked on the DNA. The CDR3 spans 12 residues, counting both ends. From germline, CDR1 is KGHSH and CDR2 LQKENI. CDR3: CASSPASPIARL.